This TCR beta chain was documented in a study of T cell responses to AZD1222 COVID-19 vaccine. Libraries were prepared by immunoSEQ multiplex PCR; TCRdb keeps only in-frame clonotypes and omits some of them. The repertoire has over 130,000 clones, 92% of them found once; the top ten carry 9.3%. This CDR3 comprises 12 residues. The germline V gene has CDR1 MNHEY and CDR2 SVGEGT. The V and J ends lost 1 base and 13 bases respectively, with 10 bases between them. Study-level results: Baseline serology detected seropositivity in only a handful of AZD1222 recipients.

This clone showed up just once. Its specificity is not known. This TCR derives from an adult who received the AZD1222 COVID-19 vaccine. The sample was peripheral blood, taken 28 days after the second AZD1222 dose. The V and J genes are TRBV6-2 or TRBV6-3 and TRBJ1-4; D may be TRBD1 (5 bases). CDR3 bases: TGTGCCAGCAGTTACTGGGGGAGCGGACTGTTTTTT. This gives the protein CASSYWGSGLFF.